Below, 15 T cell receptor beta chains from the same sample are listed, as sequenced in a study of blood T cells in healthy people across ages. It was with a sample-barcoded 5' primer and a J-beta primer mix that a second PCR of about 6 to 12 cycles was run. Using its own MiXCR run on the 5' RACE reads, TCRdb lists one record per CDR3 protein. Among some 1.5 million distinct CDR3 sequences listed, over 25% were seen once. The sequenced material came from blood. Source of these receptors: a young woman in good health.

Concerning this clonotype itself: One end of the junction varies from germline; a read error may be responsible. The chain uses TRBV29-1 and TRBJ1-2; no definite D call. The germline V gene encodes CDR1 SQVTM and CDR2 ANQGSEA. The CDR3 is made up of 12 amino acids. In DNA form, the CDR3 reads TGCAGCGTTGATCGGGGTAACTATGACTACACCTTC. It specifies CSVDRGNYDYTF.

This clonotype was detected only a few times. J is TRBJ2-7 and V is TRBV29-1; D gene uncertain. Between the trimmed V and J ends, which lost 8 bases and 4 bases, there was a span of 9 bases. The CDR3 runs 10 residues. Germline V CDR1 and CDR2: SQVTM, ANQGSEA. CDR3 amino acids: CSIFTYEQYF. CDR3 DNA sequence: TGCAGCATCTTCACTTACGAGCAGTACTTC.

Details on this clonotype: At one of its ends the junction is not consistent with the germline gene, which may arise from a read error. J is TRBJ2-3 and V is TRBV12-3 or TRBV12-4, with D possibly TRBD2 on 5 matching bases. The CDR3 contains 15 residues. As DNA, the CDR3 is TGTGCCAGCAGTTTCTCTAGCTTTCACACAGATGCGCAGTATTTT. It is translated as CASSFSSFHTDAQYF.

As to this clonotype: A junction boundary mismatches the germline segment, possibly from a read error. This chain links TRBV29-1 with TRBJ2-2; maybe TRBD2 (6 bases). CDR3 length equals 14 residues. Germline V gives CDR1 SQVTM, CDR2 ANQGSEA. The CDR3 DNA reads TGCAGCGCTGGCCGGGACTCGGGCACCGGGGAGCTGGTTTTT. Protein product: CSAGRDSGTGELVF.

The V call is TRBV18, the J call TRBJ1-1, with D hard to call. The germline V gene has CDR1 KGHSH and CDR2 LQKENI. The CDR3 loop spans 14 amino acids. Trimming pared 3 bases from V and 1 base from J, leaving 9 bases between. CDR3 sequence: CASSPSWRNTEAFF. DNA for the CDR3: TGTGCCAGCTCACCTTCTTGGAGGAACACTGAAGCTTTCTTT.

This clonotype was observed once. A much larger clone differs from this one at a single base, so this may be a read error. The chain couples TRBV29-1 to TRBJ2-4; 7 nucleotides align to TRBD1. J was trimmed by 0 bases and V by 8 bases; bases with no gene match: 7. Looked up from germline, CDR1 is SQVTM and CDR2 is ANQGSEA. This CDR3 has 14 residues. For the CDR3, the DNA is TGCAGCACCACAGGGGTCTTAGCCAAAAACATTCAGTACTTC. It is translated as CSTTGVLAKNIQYF.

This chain links TRBV18 with TRBJ2-3; D perhaps matches TRBD1 (6 bases). V lost 4 bases, J lost 4 bases, and 12 bases lay in between. The CDR3 is made up of 14 amino acids. Germline lookup yields CDR1 KGHSH and CDR2 LQKENI. DNA of the CDR3: TGTGCCAGCTCACAAATCTCAGGGGCAGATACGCAGTATTTT. Amino acids: CASSQISGADTQYF. Combining the CDR3 with reference TRBV18 and TRBJ2-3 gives the whole variable domain NAGVMQNPRHLVRRRGQEARLRCSPMKGHSHVYWYRQLPEEGLKFMVYLQKENIIDESGMPKERFSAEFPKEGPSILRIQQVVRGDSAAYFCASSQISGADTQYFGPGTRLTVL.

Ten or more counts support this clonotype. A clone one base away is much larger, so this may be a read error. This chain links TRBV12-3 or TRBV12-4 with TRBJ2-5, with D possibly TRBD2 on 6 matching bases. Trimming removed 2 bases from V and 11 bases from J, with 24 bases in between. The CDR3 contains 16 residues. The CDR3 DNA is TGTGCCAGCAGTTTACCCCCCCGGGACTCTCACAATGAGCAGTACTTC. Translation: CASSLPPRDSHNEQYF.

This clonotype has just a few counts. The chain is built from TRBV5-1 and TRBJ1-1; D unclear. The CDR3 has 14 residues. With 4 bases removed from V and 5 bases from J, the gap between germline ends came to 15 bases. Germline V gives CDR1 SGHRS, CDR2 YFSETQ. The CDR3 reads CASSRHSGVTEAFF. Here the CDR3 DNA reads TGCGCCAGCAGCAGACACAGCGGGGTGACTGAAGCTTTCTTT.

This clonotype has at least ten counts. The chain uses TRBV10-1 and TRBJ2-3; perhaps TRBD2 as D (5 bases). Deletions cut 6 bases from V and 4 bases from J, with 14 bases between. Per the germline V gene, CDR1 is WNHNN and CDR2 is SYGVQD (reference sequence). The length of the CDR3 is 14 residues. The CDR3 sequence: CASSPEGTPDTQYF. In nucleotides, the CDR3 is TGCGCCAGCAGCCCCGAGGGAACCCCAGATACGCAGTATTTT.

V is TRBV7-9 and J is TRBJ2-7; either TRBD1 or TRBD2 may supply D (6 bases each). The CDR3 sequence is 15 residues long. Deletions cut 5 bases from V and 0 bases from J, with 14 bases between. Looked up from germline, CDR1 is SEHNR and CDR2 is FQNEAQ (reference sequence). The CDR3 coding sequence is TGTGCCAGCAGCCCTTGGGGGGCTAGCTCCTACGAGCAGTACTTC. It is translated as CASSPWGASSYEQYF.

There are a few counts of this clonotype. The chain uses TRBV6-5 and TRBJ2-1, with 7 bases lining up with TRBD1. Germline CDR1 and CDR2: MNHEY and SVGAGI. This CDR3 contains 15 residues. The trim removed 6 bases at V and 6 bases at J, leaving 11 bases unmatched. The CDR3 bases are TGTGCCAGCAGCTATGACAGGGCAGAGAGCAATGAGCAGTTCTTC. This sequence encodes CASSYDRAESNEQFF.

This clonotype was picked up a small number of times. The chain recombines TRBV2 with TRBJ2-1; D not certain. In germline, CDR1 is SNHLY, CDR2 FYNNEI. The V end lost 4 bases, the J end lost 14 bases, and 18 bases lay between the germline ends. The CDR3 has 13 residues. The CDR3 bases are TGTGCCAGCAGTGTAGAAAGGGCCTGTTTGGAGTTCTTC. This sequence encodes CASSVERACLEFF.

The gene calls are TRBV6-2 or TRBV6-3 and TRBJ2-7, with 8 positions matching TRBD2. V trimming: 6 bases; J trimming: 3 bases; junction bases outside the gene matches: 7. Germline-derived CDR1 and CDR2 are MNHEY and SVGEGT. The CDR3 covers 14 residues. The DNA of the CDR3 is TGTGCCAGCAGCTCAAGCGGGGGATTCTACGAGCAGTACTTC. Translation: CASSSSGGFYEQYF.

The rearrangement links TRBV7-2 to TRBJ2-6; the D is unclear. V shed 2 bases and J shed 3 bases, with 8 bases lying between them. This CDR3 has 15 amino acids. Germline V gene lookup returns CDR1 SGHTA and CDR2 FQGNSA. The CDR3 bases are TGTGCCAGCAGCTTATACCCAGGTGGGGCCAACGTCCTGACTTTC. This encodes CASSLYPGGANVLTF.